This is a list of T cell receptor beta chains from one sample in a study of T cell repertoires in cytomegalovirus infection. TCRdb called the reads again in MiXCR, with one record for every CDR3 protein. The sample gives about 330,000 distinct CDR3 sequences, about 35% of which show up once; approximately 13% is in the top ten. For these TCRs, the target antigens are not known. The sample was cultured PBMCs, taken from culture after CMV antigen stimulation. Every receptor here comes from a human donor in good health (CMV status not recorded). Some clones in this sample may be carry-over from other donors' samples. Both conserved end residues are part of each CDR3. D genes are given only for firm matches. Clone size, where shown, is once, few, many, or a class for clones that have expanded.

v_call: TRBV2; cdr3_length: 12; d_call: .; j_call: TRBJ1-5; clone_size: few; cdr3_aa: CASSAARQPQHF; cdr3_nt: TGTGCCAGCAGTGCGGCAAGGCAGCCCCAGCATTTT
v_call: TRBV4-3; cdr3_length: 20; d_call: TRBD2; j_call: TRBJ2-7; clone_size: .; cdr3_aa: CASSPLGASGRWRSSYEQYF; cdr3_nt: TGCGCCAGCAGCCCGCTAGGTGCTAGCGGGAGGTGGCGGAGCTCCTACGAGCAGTACTTC
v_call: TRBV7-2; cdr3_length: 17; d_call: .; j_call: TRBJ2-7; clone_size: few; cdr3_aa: CASSLFAGPARSYEQYF; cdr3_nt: TGTGCCAGCAGCTTATTTGCGGGCCCGGCCAGGTCCTACGAGCAGTACTTC
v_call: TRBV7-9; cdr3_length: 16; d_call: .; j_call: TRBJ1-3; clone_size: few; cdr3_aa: CASSLRLQGTGNTIYF; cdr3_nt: TGTGCCAGCAGCCTCCGCCTGCAGGGGACTGGAAACACCATATATTTT
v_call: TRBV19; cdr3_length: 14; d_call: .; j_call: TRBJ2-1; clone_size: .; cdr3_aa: CASSITWGGNEQFF; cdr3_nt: TGTGCCAGTAGCATAACTTGGGGCGGGAATGAGCAGTTCTTC
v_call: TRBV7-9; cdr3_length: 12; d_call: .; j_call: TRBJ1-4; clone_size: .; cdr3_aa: CASGWGDEKLFF; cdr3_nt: TGTGCCAGCGGCTGGGGGGATGAAAAACTGTTTTTT
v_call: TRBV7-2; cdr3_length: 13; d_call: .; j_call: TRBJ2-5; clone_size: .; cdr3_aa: CASSSAFGETQYF; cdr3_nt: TGTGCCAGCAGCTCCGCATTCGGGGAGACCCAGTACTTC
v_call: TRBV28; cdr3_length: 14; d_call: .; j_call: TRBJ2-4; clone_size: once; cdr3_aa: CASSLFQEGNIQYF; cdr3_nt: TGTGCCAGCAGTTTGTTTCAAGAGGGAAACATTCAGTACTTC
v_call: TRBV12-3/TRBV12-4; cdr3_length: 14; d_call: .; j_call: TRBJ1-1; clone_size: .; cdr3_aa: CASSLRQESTEAFF; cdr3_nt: TGTGCCAGCAGTTTAAGGCAGGAAAGCACTGAAGCTTTCTTT
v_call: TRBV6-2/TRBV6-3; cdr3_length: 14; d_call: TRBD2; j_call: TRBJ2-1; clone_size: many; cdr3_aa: CASRRAGDYNEQFF; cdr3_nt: TGTGCCAGCAGAAGGGCGGGGGACTACAATGAGCAGTTCTTC
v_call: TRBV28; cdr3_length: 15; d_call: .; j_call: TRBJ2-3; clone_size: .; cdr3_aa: CASSRDTASTDTQYF; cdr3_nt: TGTGCCAGCAGCCGGGACACCGCCAGCACAGATACGCAGTATTTT
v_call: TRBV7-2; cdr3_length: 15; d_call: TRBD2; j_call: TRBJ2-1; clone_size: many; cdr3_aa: CASTEAGASYNEQFF; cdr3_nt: TGTGCCAGCACCGAGGCGGGAGCGTCCTACAATGAGCAGTTCTTC
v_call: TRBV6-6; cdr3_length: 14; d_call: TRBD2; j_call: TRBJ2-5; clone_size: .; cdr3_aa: CASSGTSGQETQYF; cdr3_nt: TGTGCCAGCTCGGGGACTAGCGGACAAGAGACCCAGTACTTC
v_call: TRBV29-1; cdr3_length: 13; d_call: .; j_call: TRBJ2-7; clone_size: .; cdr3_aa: CSFETQSSYEQYF; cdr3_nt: TGCAGCTTCGAGACTCAGAGCTCCTACGAGCAGTACTTC
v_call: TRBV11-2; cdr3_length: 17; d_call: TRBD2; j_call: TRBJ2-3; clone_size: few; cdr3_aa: CASSSKQLAGTTDTQYF; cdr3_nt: TGTGCCAGCAGCTCGAAACAACTAGCGGGAACCACAGATACGCAGTATTTT
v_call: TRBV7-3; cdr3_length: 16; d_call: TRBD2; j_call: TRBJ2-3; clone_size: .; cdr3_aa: CASSLSGASGRATQYF; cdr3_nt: TGTGCCAGCAGCTTATCGGGGGCGAGCGGGAGGGCTACGCAGTATTTT
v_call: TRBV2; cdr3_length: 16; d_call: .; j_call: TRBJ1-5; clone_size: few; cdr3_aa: CASSEAQQVSNQPQHF; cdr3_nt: TGTGCCAGCAGTGAAGCGCAACAGGTCAGCAATCAGCCCCAGCATTTT
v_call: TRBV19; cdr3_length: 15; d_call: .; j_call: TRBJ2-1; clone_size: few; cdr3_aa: CASSIGSSYYNEQFF; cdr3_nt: TGTGCCAGTAGTATAGGGAGTAGCTACTACAATGAGCAGTTCTTC
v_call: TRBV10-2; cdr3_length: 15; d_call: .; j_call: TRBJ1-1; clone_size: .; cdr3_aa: CASSERGGADTEAFF; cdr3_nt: TGCGCCAGCAGTGAGCGGGGGGGCGCAGACACTGAAGCTTTCTTT
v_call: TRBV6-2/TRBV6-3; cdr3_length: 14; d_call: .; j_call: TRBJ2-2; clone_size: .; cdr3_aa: CASSYAGSTGELFF; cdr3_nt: TGTGCCAGCAGTTACGCGGGGAGCACCGGGGAGCTGTTTTTT
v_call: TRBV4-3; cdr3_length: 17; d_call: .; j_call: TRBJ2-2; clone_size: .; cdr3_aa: CASSFRDTLTRTGELFF; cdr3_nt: TGCGCCAGCAGCTTCCGGGACACTTTAACGAGGACCGGGGAGCTGTTTTTT
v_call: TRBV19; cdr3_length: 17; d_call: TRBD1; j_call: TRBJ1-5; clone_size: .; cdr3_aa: CASTNTQGAYSNQPQHF; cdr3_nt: TGTGCCAGTACCAATACCCAGGGGGCTTATAGCAATCAGCCCCAGCATTTT
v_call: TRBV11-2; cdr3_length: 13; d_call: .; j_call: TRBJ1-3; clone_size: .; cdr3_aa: CASSRGAGNTIYF; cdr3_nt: TGTGCCAGCAGCAGGGGGGCTGGAAACACCATATATTTT
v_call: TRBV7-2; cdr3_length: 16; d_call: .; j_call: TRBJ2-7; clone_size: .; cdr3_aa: CASSLGSTGYSYEQYF; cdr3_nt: TGTGCCAGCAGCTTAGGTTCGACGGGGTACTCCTACGAGCAGTACTTC
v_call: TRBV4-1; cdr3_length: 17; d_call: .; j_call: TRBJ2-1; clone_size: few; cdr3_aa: CASSLNSGPGPLNEQFF; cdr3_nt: TGTGCCAGCAGCCTCAATTCCGGGCCAGGTCCCCTCAATGAGCAGTTCTTC
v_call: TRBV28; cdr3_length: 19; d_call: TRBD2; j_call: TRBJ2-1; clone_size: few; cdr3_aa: CASSLYTSTSGTLHNEQFF; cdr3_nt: TGTGCCAGCAGTTTATACACCTCAACTAGCGGGACGCTACACAATGAGCAGTTCTTC
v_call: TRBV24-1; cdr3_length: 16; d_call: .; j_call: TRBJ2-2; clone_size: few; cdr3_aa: CATSDSGTANTGELFF; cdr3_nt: TGTGCCACCAGTGATTCCGGGACGGCAAACACCGGGGAGCTGTTTTTT